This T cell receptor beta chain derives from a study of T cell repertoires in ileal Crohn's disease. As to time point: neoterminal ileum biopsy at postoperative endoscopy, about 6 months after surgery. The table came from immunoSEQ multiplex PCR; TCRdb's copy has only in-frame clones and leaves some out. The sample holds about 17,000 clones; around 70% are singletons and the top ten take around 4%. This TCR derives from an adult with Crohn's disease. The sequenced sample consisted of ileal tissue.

DNA for the CDR3: TGTGCCAGCAGTCAGGACAGGGGGATATATGGCTACACCTTC. This encodes CASSQDRGIYGYTF. V is TRBV28 and J is TRBJ1-2, with 10 bases lining up with TRBD1. The V gene's germline CDR1 is MDHEN and CDR2 SYDVKM. Trimming at V came to 5 bases and at J to 5 bases, leaving 5 bases not matched to a gene. CDR3 length: 14 residues.